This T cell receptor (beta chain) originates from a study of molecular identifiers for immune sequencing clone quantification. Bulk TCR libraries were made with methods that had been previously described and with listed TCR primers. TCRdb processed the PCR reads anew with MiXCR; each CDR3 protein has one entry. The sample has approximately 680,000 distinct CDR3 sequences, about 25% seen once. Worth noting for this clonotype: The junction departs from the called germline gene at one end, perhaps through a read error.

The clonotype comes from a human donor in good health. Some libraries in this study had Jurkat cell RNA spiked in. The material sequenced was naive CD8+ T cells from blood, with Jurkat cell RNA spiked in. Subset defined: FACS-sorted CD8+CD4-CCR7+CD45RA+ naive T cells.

The CDR3 sequence is CASSAGLYSDTQYF. CDR3 nucleotide sequence: TGTGCTAGCAGCGCGGGACTATATTCAGATACGCAGTATTTT. V and J are TRBV7-7 and TRBJ2-3, with TRBD2 identical over 7 bases. Germline lookup yields CDR1 SSHAT and CDR2 FNYEAQ (reference sequence). CDR3 length equals 14 residues.